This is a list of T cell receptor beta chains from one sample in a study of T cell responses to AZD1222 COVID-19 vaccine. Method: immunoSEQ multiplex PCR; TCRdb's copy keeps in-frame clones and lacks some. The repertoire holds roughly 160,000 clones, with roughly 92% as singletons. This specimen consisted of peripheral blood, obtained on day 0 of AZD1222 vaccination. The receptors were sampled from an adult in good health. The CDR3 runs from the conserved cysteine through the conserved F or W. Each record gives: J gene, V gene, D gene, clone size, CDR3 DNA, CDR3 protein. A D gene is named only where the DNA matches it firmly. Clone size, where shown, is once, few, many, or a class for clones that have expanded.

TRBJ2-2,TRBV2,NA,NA,TGTGCCAGCAGAGACTCAACGAACACCGGGGAGCTGTTTTTT,CASRDSTNTGELFF
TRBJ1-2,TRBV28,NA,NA,TGTGCCAGCCACGGGAGTGGCAACTATGGCTACACCTTC,CASHGSGNYGYTF
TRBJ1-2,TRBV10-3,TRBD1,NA,TGTGCCATCAGTGAGTCGGGACAGACTTATGGCTACACCTTC,CAISESGQTYGYTF
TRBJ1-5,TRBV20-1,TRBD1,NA,TGCAGTGCTAGTCCCAGGGGGCCGGATCAGCCCCAGCATTTT,CSASPRGPDQPQHF
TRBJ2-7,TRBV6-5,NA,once,TGTGCCAGCAGTTACTCTCGGAGGGGAGGCTCCTACGAGCAGTACTTC,CASSYSRRGGSYEQYF
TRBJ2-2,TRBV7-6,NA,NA,TGTGCCAGCAGCCAGCTGGGGGAGCTGTTTTTT,CASSQLGELFF
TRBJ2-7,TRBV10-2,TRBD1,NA,TGCGCCAGCAAAGGGACAGAAGACTACGAGCAGTACTTC,CASKGTEDYEQYF
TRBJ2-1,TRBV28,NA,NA,TGTGCCAGCAGAAAGCTGAGCTCCTACAATGAGCAGTTCTTC,CASRKLSSYNEQFF
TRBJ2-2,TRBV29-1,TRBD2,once,TGCAGCGCCCGACTAGCGGGGAACACCGGGGAGCTGTTTTTT,CSARLAGNTGELFF
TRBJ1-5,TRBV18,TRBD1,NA,TGTGCCAGCTCCAGGGGACAGATGGAGTATCAGCCCCAGCATTTT,CASSRGQMEYQPQHF
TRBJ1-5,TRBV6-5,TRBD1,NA,TGTGCCAGCAGCCCCGGGACAGGATGGGAGCCCCAGCATTTT,CASSPGTGWEPQHF
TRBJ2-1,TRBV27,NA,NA,TGTGCCAGCAGTTCCCCCTGGTTGAGTGAGCAGTTCTTC,CASSSPWLSEQFF
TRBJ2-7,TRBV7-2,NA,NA,TGTGCCAGCAGCCCTCTGGCCGAGATGGAGCAGTACTTC,CASSPLAEMEQYF
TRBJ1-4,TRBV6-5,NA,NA,TGTGCCAGCAGTTACTCGGTCCAGGGGCCACTGGAAAAACTGTTTTTT,CASSYSVQGPLEKLFF
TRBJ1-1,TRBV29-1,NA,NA,TGCAGTGCCTCTTGGTCGTTGAACACTGAAGCTTTCTTT,CSASWSLNTEAFF
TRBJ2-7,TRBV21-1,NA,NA,TGTGCTAAATGGCTTCCAGGCTACGAGCAGTACTTC,CAKWLPGYEQYF
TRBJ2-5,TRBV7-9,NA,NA,TGTGCCAGCAGCGGGAGCGGGCAAGAGACCCAGTACTTC,CASSGSGQETQYF
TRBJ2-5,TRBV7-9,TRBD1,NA,TGTGCCAGCAGCTGGACAGGGGGAGCGGGCCAAGAGACCCAGTACTTC,CASSWTGGAGQETQYF
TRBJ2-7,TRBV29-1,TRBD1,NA,TGCAGCGTTGAACTTGGGACAGGGGGCTACGAGCAGTACTTC,CSVELGTGGYEQYF
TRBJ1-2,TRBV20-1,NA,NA,TGCAGACCGGGAGCCAACTATGGCTACACCTTC,CRPGANYGYTF
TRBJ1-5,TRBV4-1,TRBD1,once,TGCGCCAGCAGCCTTGCATTGACAGGGGGAAGGAATCAGCCCCAGCATTTT,CASSLALTGGRNQPQHF
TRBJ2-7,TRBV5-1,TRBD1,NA,TGCGCCAGCAGCTTAACAGGGGGCGAGCAGTACTTC,CASSLTGGEQYF
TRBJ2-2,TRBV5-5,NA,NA,TGTGCCAGCAGCTTTCGGACGACCGGGGAGCTGTTTTTT,CASSFRTTGELFF
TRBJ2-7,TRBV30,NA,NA,TGTGCCTGGAAGGGGAACTACGAGCAGTACTTC,CAWKGNYEQYF
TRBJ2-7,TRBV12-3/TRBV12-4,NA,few,TGTGCCAGCAGTCTAGCCGATCTCACGGAGCAGTACTTC,CASSLADLTEQYF
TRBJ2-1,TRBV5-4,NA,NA,TGTGCCAGCAGCTACGGGGGGACATACAATGAGCAGTTCTTC,CASSYGGTYNEQFF
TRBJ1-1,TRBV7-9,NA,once,TGTGCCAGCACCCCTTCTCACACTGAAGCTTTCTTT,CASTPSHTEAFF
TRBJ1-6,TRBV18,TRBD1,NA,TGTGCCAGCTCTCAAGCCGGGACAGCAAATTCACCCCTCCACTTT,CASSQAGTANSPLHF
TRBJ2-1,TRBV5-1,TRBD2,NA,TGCGCCAGCAGCTTGATAGCGGGAAGCTACAATGAGCAGTTCTTC,CASSLIAGSYNEQFF
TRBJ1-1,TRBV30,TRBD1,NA,TGTGCCTGGAGGGGGAGACAGGGGATGAACACTGAAGCTTTCTTT,CAWRGRQGMNTEAFF
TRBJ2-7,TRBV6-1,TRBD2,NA,TGTGCCAGCAGTGAACGTCCGGCTAGCGGGGCCCCACGGGGCGAGCAGTACTTC,CASSERPASGAPRGEQYF
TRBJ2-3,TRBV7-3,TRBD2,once,TGTGCCAGCACCCCGGGACTAGGCACAGATACGCAGTATTTT,CASTPGLGTDTQYF
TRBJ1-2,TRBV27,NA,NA,TGTGCCAGCAGTTTACAGATAAACTATGGCTACACCTTC,CASSLQINYGYTF
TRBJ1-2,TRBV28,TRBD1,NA,TGTGCCAGCAGTCCTGGACCGGGACAGTGGGACTATGGCTACACCTTC,CASSPGPGQWDYGYTF
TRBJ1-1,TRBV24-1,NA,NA,TGTGCCACCCGCTCAGGGGTGAACACTGAAGCTTTCTTT,CATRSGVNTEAFF
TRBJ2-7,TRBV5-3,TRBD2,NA,TGTGCCAGAAGCTCGGGAGGGCGAGAGCAGTACTTC,CARSSGGREQYF
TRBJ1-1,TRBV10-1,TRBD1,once,TGCGCCAGTAGACAGGGATCAAGTGAAGCTTTCTTT,CASRQGSSEAFF
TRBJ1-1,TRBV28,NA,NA,TGTGCCAGCATCCGATCAGGGAACACTGAAGCTTTCTTT,CASIRSGNTEAFF
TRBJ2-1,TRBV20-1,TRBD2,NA,TGCAGTGCAGCAGCGGGGAATGAGCAGTTCTTC,CSAAAGNEQFF